The 9 T cell receptor beta chains below all came from one sample that was sequenced in a study of cytomegalovirus exposure and HLA in healthy donors. Amplification used 60 Vbeta primers and 13 Jbeta primers. The data were produced by immunoSEQ multiplex PCR, yet TCRdb's version contains in-frame clones alone and is incomplete. The repertoire holds roughly 140,000 clones, with over 60% as singletons. Sequences were obtained from PBMCs. These receptors all come from a woman aged 30 to 39 in good health and CMV-seropositive.

The J gene is TRBJ2-7, the V gene TRBV7-6; possible D gene TRBD1, 6 bases. The germline gives CDR1 SGHVS, CDR2 FNYEAQ. The CDR3 extends over 14 amino acids. Trimming pared 5 bases from V and 9 bases from J, leaving 20 bases between. The CDR3 nucleotides read TGTGCCAGCAGCGCAACGGCCCAGGGGATGCGGCAGTACTTC. This codes for CASSATAQGMRQYF.

V gene TRBV4-1 combines with J gene TRBJ1-5, with D tentatively TRBD1 (6 bases). Trimming stripped 3 bases from V and 6 bases from J, with 15 bases between. The CDR3 is 15 residues long. The V gene's germline CDR1 is MGHRA and CDR2 YSYEKL. CDR3 sequence reads: CASSQAGTSRQPQHF. DNA for the CDR3: TGCGCCAGCAGCCAGGCCGGGACAAGTCGTCAGCCCCAGCATTTT.

V usage is TRBV5-1 and J usage is TRBJ2-7; the match to TRBD1 covers 8 bases. Germline CDR1 SGHRS, CDR2 YFSETQ. V shed 4 bases, J shed 5 bases, and the junction held 8 bases outside the gene matches. The CDR3 length is 14 residues. DNA for the CDR3: TGCGCCAGCAGCACGTACAGGGGGAGGAACGAGCAGTACTTC. As protein: CASSTYRGRNEQYF.

V gene TRBV11-2 combines with J gene TRBJ2-7, with 12 bases that match TRBD2. Germline CDR1 and CDR2: SGHAT and FQNNGV. The CDR3 contains 16 residues. V gave up 0 bases and J gave up 7 bases; unmatched junction bases: 7. As DNA, the CDR3 is TGTGCCAGCAGCTTAGATCAGCTAGCGGGAGGGCCGGAGCAGTACTTC. Translated: CASSLDQLAGGPEQYF.

This clone came up once. The chain employs TRBV4-2 and TRBJ2-7, with 14 bases fitting TRBD2. With 4 bases clipped from V and 6 bases from J, the junction kept 5 bases outside the gene matches. This CDR3 region has 15 residues. CDR1 LGHNA and CDR2 YNFKEQ come from the germline V gene. The CDR3 is CASSLGLAGAGEQYF. In DNA, the CDR3 is TGTGCCAGCAGCCTGGGACTAGCGGGGGCCGGCGAGCAGTACTTC.

Note on this clone: The junction and the germline gene differ at one end; a read error may be behind it. The V and J genes are TRBV2 and TRBJ1-1, with 9 bases aligning to TRBD1. Germline lookup yields CDR1 SNHLY and CDR2 FYNNEI. The CDR3 is 11 residues long. CDR3 sequence: CASPEAGTGPF. In nucleotides, the CDR3 is TGTGCCAGTCCTGAAGCCGGGACAGGGCCGTTT.

Here the CDR3 reads CASSESGWVEGEAFF. The CDR3 coding sequence is TGCGCCAGCAGTGAGTCGGGATGGGTAGAGGGAGAAGCTTTCTTT. The chain employs TRBV10-1 and TRBJ1-1, with no clear D. Germline CDR1 is WNHNN and CDR2 is SYGVQD (reference sequence). Trimming left V 0 bases short and J 8 bases short, with 16 bases between. The CDR3 consists of 15 residues.

This clone was detected only a few times. Other DNA sequences of this sample code for an identical CDR3. J is TRBJ2-7 and V is TRBV10-2; TRBD2 agrees at 11 bases. Germline CDR1 reads WSHSY; CDR2 reads SAAADI. The V gene end was trimmed by 9 bases and the J gene end by 6 bases; junction bases not matched to a gene: 4. The CDR3 contains 12 residues. CDR3 sequence (DNA): TGCGCCAGTAGCGGGAGGGCTGGCGAGCAGTACTTC. Its protein product is CASSGRAGEQYF.

The chain employs TRBV4-1 and TRBJ1-5; TRBD1 is a possible D gene (6 bases). The CDR3 is 15 residues long. Germline values: CDR1 MGHRA, CDR2 YSYEKL. The V end was cut by 4 bases, the J end by 5 bases, with 15 bases between. DNA of the CDR3: TGCGCCAGCAGCCTCGAGAGGGGGAACTATCAGCCCCAGCATTTT. It specifies CASSLERGNYQPQHF.